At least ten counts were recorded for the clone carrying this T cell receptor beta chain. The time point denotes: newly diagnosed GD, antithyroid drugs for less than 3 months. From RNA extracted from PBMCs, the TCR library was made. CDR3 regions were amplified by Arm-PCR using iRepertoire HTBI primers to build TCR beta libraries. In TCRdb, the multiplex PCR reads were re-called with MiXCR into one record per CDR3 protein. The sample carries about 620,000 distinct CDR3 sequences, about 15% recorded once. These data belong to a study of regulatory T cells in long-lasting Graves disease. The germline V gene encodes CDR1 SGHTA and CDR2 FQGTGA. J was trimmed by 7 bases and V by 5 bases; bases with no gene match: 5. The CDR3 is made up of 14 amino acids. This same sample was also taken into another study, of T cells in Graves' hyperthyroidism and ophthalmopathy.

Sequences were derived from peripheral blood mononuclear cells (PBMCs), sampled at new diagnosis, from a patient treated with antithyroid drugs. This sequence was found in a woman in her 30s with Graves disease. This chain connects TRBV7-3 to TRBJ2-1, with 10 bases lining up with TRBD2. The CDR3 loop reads CASSLAGVENEQFF. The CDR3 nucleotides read TGTGCCAGCAGCCTAGCGGGAGTGGAAAATGAGCAGTTCTTC.